A single sample is the source of the 14 T cell receptor beta chains below, sequenced in a study of CXCR3-negative and CXCR3-positive naive CD8 T cells. General study findings and limits: TRB CDR3s of CXCR3-positive naive cells were more hydrophobic than those of CXCR3-negative naive cells.

5' RACE with UMI labels generated the TRB cDNA libraries. TCRdb reworked the 5' RACE reads into one entry per CDR3 protein, no DNA. The specimen's table records 6,000 to 7,000 distinct CDR3 sequences. No cognate antigen is known for these TCRs. The sequenced material came from naive CXCR3+ CD8+ T cells from blood. This sample's subset: CD45RO-CCR7+CD27+CD95- naive CD8+ T cells expressing CXCR3 (TNR3+). These TCRs come from a human donor in good health. Some clones in this sample may be carry-over from other donors' samples.

The chain joins TRBV12-3 or TRBV12-4 to TRBJ2-7; TCRdb's D call of TRBD1 is untestable without DNA. The CDR3 extends over 13 amino acids. The CDR3 is CASSLGGGYEQYF.

The chain links TRBV5-1 to TRBJ2-1; TCRdb reports TRBD1, a call that lacks DNA to check it against. Germline CDR1 is SGHRS and CDR2 is YFSETQ. This CDR3 is built from 15 residues. CDR3 sequence: CASSLVWGGQNEQFF.

In terms of frequency, this clonotype is medium-sized (0.01 to 0.1%). The chain combines TRBV3-1 with TRBJ2-7; the D gene TCRdb calls, TRBD2, cannot be checked with no DNA. This CDR3 spans 16 amino acids. Germline lookup yields CDR1 LGHDT and CDR2 YNNKEL (reference sequence). CDR3 residues: CASSPLGLAGTYEQYF.

The genes are TRBV4-1 and TRBJ1-2; TCRdb returns TRBD1, unconfirmable since there is no DNA. This CDR3 spans 17 amino acids. Germline V CDR1 and CDR2: MGHRA, YSYEKL. The CDR3 loop is CASSQDPGTLTNYGYTF.

The V call is TRBV20-1, the J call TRBJ2-1; with no DNA, the TCRdb D assignment of TRBD1 cannot be verified. Germline CDR1 DFQATT, CDR2 SNEGSKA (reference sequence). There are 11 residues in the CDR3. The CDR3 here is CSARAPGEQFF.

By frequency, this clonotype is medium-sized. The J gene is TRBJ2-1, the V gene TRBV20-1; TCRdb gives TRBD2 as the D gene, but with no DNA this cannot be confirmed. The germline V gene encodes CDR1 DFQATT and CDR2 SNEGSKA (reference sequence). This CDR3 comprises 15 residues. The CDR3 is CSPGLADTSYNEQFF.

The rearrangement uses TRBV11-2 and TRBJ1-1. Germline lookup yields CDR1 SGHAT and CDR2 FQNNGV. CDR3 size: 14 residues. CDR3 amino acids: CASSLVVVNTEAFF.

The genes are TRBV4-1 and TRBJ2-1; as DNA is missing, the TRBD2 call by TCRdb cannot be tested. Germline CDR1 is MGHRA and CDR2 is YSYEKL. The CDR3 runs to 15 residues. The CDR3 sequence is CASSQGEDIANEQFF.

Considering frequency, this clonotype is medium-sized. V usage is TRBV6-5 and J usage is TRBJ2-5. Per the germline V gene, CDR1 is MNHEY and CDR2 is SVGAGI. This CDR3 is built from 15 residues. The CDR3 is CASSSSGVEGETQYF.

The V gene is TRBV5-1, the J gene TRBJ2-2; no DNA is available, so the TRBD2 call from TCRdb remains unchecked. The germline CDR1 and CDR2 sequences are SGHRS and YFSETQ. The CDR3 totals 19 residues. CDR3 loop: CASSWDPESQLGNTGELFF.

Judged by frequency, this clonotype is medium-sized (0.01 to 0.1%). V and J are TRBV7-9 and TRBJ2-1. This CDR3 contains 13 residues. CDR1 and CDR2 (germline): SEHNR, FQNEAQ (reference sequence). The CDR3 sequence: CASSFSWDNEQFF.

This chain uses TRBV13 with TRBJ1-3. CDR1 is PRHDT, CDR2 FYEKMQ, per germline (reference sequence). The CDR3 contains 15 residues. This chain's CDR3 is CASSASDLPGNTIYF.

This clonotype is classed as medium-sized (0.01 to 0.1%) by frequency. The chain is built from TRBV29-1 and TRBJ2-3; the D call of TRBD1 rests on TCRdb alone, since no DNA is present to check it. The CDR3 runs 13 residues. Germline CDR1 is SQVTM and CDR2 is ANQGSEA. CDR3 sequence: CSVRQAWTDTQYF.

This clonotype ranks as medium-sized in terms of frequency. The chain combines TRBV4-1 with TRBJ2-1; TCRdb's D gene call, TRBD1, goes unchecked for lack of DNA. Looked up from germline, CDR1 is MGHRA and CDR2 is YSYEKL. The CDR3 covers 14 residues. This CDR3 is CASSQGTGTNEQFF.